The T cell receptor beta chain described here comes from a study of CD8 T cells in Susac syndrome. An input of about 0.45 to 1 ug of RNA was subjected to reverse transcription using random hexamers. Multiplex immunoSEQ PCR targeted 54 Vbeta and 13 Jbeta TCR beta segments. In TCRdb, the immunoSEQ multiplex PCR reads were re-called with MiXCR into one record per CDR3 protein. The sample records about 210,000 distinct CDR3 sequences, roughly 96% being singletons. The multiple sclerosis control group was made up of treatment-naive patients with stable or active relapsing-remitting disease. In contrast to the negatively isolated CD8+ and CD4+ T cells, TEMRA cells were FACS-enriched. Germline V gene data show CDR1 as SGHDT and CDR2 as YYEEEE. V lost 4 bases to trimming and J lost 0 bases; unmatched junction nucleotides: 7. This CDR3 has 17 amino acids.

This receptor was identified in a human donor with multiple sclerosis. This sequence joins TRBV5-6 and TRBJ1-6, with TRBD1 matching over 7 bases. The sample comprised CD4+ T cells from PBMCs. CDR3 sequence (DNA): TGTGCCAGCAGCCGGGGACAGCTGAGCTCCTATAATTCACCCCTCCACTTT. It codes for CASSRGQLSSYNSPLHF.